This TCR beta chain came from a study of control samples from healthy donors and cancer patients. The CDR3 runs 13 residues. V lost 7 bases and J lost 4; bases outside the gene matches: 5. The assay was immunoSEQ multiplex PCR, and TCRdb's table has in-frame clones only and misses some. The sample lists some 96,000 clones, about 92% occurring once. The specimen sequenced was blood. The receptor's source is a young man in good health. The chain has TRBV12-3 or TRBV12-4 and TRBJ1-1; 8 bases match TRBD1. CDR3 bases: TGTGCCAGCACCCGGACAGGGAGCACTGAAGCTTTCTTT. This gives the protein CASTRTGSTEAFF.